This TCR beta chain was identified in a study of OX40 agonist ivuxolimab in advanced cancers. Study overall: Checkpoint inhibitors had been given previously to roughly 40% of patients.

Using immunoSEQ multiplex PCR, the repertoire was profiled, and TCRdb retains in-frame clones only, with some absent. Of fewer than 30,000 clones in the sample, roughly 80% were seen once. This CDR3 comprises 13 residues. V lost 6 bases and J 1 base, leaving 9 bases between the germline ends. Germline V lookup: CDR1 LNHDA, CDR2 SQIVND (reference sequence). The gene calls are TRBV19 and TRBJ1-1, with D possibly being TRBD1 (6 bases). The source of this sequence is an adult with an advanced solid tumor such as melanoma, head and neck, liver or kidney cancer. The sequences come from CD4+ or CD8+ T cells sorted from blood, collected in a trial of the OX40 agonist ivuxolimab. The CDR3 sequence is CASSRGGNTEAFF. The CDR3 nucleotides read TGTGCCAGTAGCAGGGGAGGGAACACTGAAGCTTTCTTT.